A single sample gave rise to the 15 T cell receptor beta chains below, sequenced in a study of beta chain features in type 1 diabetes. These receptors lack a known antigen. Whole-study results and caveats: Type 1 diabetes patients had moderately but significantly shorter TCRB CDR3s in all four CD4+ subsets.

TCRB transcripts that were expressed got sequenced, as all of the isolated RNA had been reverse transcribed. Method: immunoSEQ multiplex PCR; TCRdb's copy keeps in-frame clones and lacks some. The sample yields over 200,000 clones, about 11% seen once. Sequencing was carried out using naive CD4+ T cells from blood. These receptor sequences come from a man aged 25-40 years with type 1 diabetes.

This clone was observed a handful of times. V gene TRBV7-2 combines with J gene TRBJ2-5; D perhaps matches TRBD1 (6 bases). V was shortened by 4 bases and J by 0 bases, with 15 bases between the two germline ends. Per the germline V gene, CDR1 is SGHTA and CDR2 is FQGNSA. The CDR3 is 16 amino acids. CDR3 sequence (DNA): TGTGCCAGCAGCTCCCGTCGCAGGGGCCACCAAGAGACCCAGTACTTC. It translates to CASSSRRRGHQETQYF.

The chain uses TRBV5-1 and TRBJ2-1; TRBD1 is a possible D gene (6 bases). V was shortened by 2 bases and J by 4 bases, with 13 bases between the two germline ends. In germline, CDR1 is SGHRS, CDR2 YFSETQ. This CDR3 comprises 15 residues. Here the CDR3 reads CASSLQGLQYNEQFF. CDR3 sequence (DNA): TGCGCCAGCAGCTTACAGGGATTACAGTACAATGAGCAGTTCTTC.

The chain combines TRBV7-9 with TRBJ2-1; 8 bases align to TRBD2. The CDR3 runs to 15 residues. V gave up 3 bases and J gave up 7 bases; unmatched junction bases: 8. Germline CDR1 is SEHNR and CDR2 is FQNEAQ (reference sequence). CDR3 in amino acids: CASSFYAGGGNEQFF. The CDR3 nucleotides are TGTGCCAGCAGCTTTTACGCGGGGGGAGGTAATGAGCAGTTCTTC. Looking up the rest from reference TRBV7-9 and TRBJ2-1 gives the full variable domain: DTGVSQNPRHKITKRGQNVTFRCDPISEHNRLYWYRQTLGQGPEFLTYFQNEAQLEKSRLLSDRFSAERPKGSFSTLEIQRTEQGDSAMYLCASSFYAGGGNEQFFGPGTRLTVL.

This clone was seen more than once but under ten times. V gene TRBV7-9 combines with J gene TRBJ2-3; unclear D gene. Trimming stripped 4 bases from V and 4 bases from J, with 6 bases between. CDR3 length equals 12 residues. Germline CDR1 is SEHNR and CDR2 is FQNEAQ (reference sequence). The CDR3 region is CASSSAADTQYF. DNA for the CDR3: TGTGCCAGCAGCTCAGCCGCAGATACGCAGTATTTT.

The chain joins TRBV7-9 to TRBJ2-5; D perhaps matches TRBD2 (5 bases). The V gene lost 5 bases and the J gene lost 1 base, with 8 bases spanning the gap. This CDR3 region has 13 residues. Germline CDR1 is SEHNR and CDR2 is FQNEAQ (reference sequence). The CDR3 loop reads CASSIGSQETQYF. In nucleotides, the CDR3 is TGTGCCAGCAGCATTGGGAGCCAAGAGACCCAGTACTTC.

This chain joins TRBV28 and TRBJ1-2; 7 nucleotides match TRBD1. Germline CDR1 MDHEN, CDR2 SYDVKM. V shed 5 bases, J shed 2 bases, and the junction held 2 bases outside the gene matches. The CDR3 spans 13 residues. In DNA, the CDR3 is TGTGCCAGCAGTCCAGGGGGAAACTATGGCTACACCTTC. Translated: CASSPGGNYGYTF.

This clone was counted between two and nine times. The chain is built from TRBV14 and TRBJ1-2; D remains unclear. Trimming removed 1 base from V and 5 bases from J, with 11 bases in between. The CDR3 consists of 14 residues. The germline V gene has CDR1 SGHDN and CDR2 FVKESK. The CDR3 DNA is TGTGCCAGCAGCCAAGGGCATGGCGGGTATGGCTACACCTTC. Encoded protein: CASSQGHGGYGYTF.

The chain recombines TRBV5-4 with TRBJ1-5; D uncertain. The CDR3 is 15 residues long. Deletions cut 2 bases from V and 2 bases from J, with 11 bases between. Looked up from germline, CDR1 is SGHNT and CDR2 is YYREEE (reference sequence). Here the CDR3 reads CASSFDGGRNQPQHF. DNA for the CDR3: TGTGCCAGCAGCTTCGATGGAGGCCGCAATCAGCCCCAGCATTTT.

Only a few counts were recorded for this clone. The J gene is TRBJ1-1, the V gene TRBV5-1; 8 bases line up with TRBD1. The CDR3 is 16 residues long. Germline loops: CDR1 SGHRS, CDR2 YFSETQ. The V gene end was trimmed by 0 bases and the J gene end by 0 bases; junction bases not matched to a gene: 4. The CDR3 DNA reads as TGCGCCAGCAGCTTGGGGACAGGGATCGTGAACACTGAAGCTTTCTTT. Its protein is CASSLGTGIVNTEAFF.

The chain is built from TRBV25-1 and TRBJ2-7; 11 positions agree with TRBD1. CDR3 length: 15 amino acids. CDR1 is MGHDK and CDR2 is SYGVNS in the germline V gene. V shed 4 bases, J shed 7 bases, and the junction held 9 bases outside the gene matches. The CDR3 reads CASSVPGTGGSEQYF. The CDR3 DNA reads TGTGCCAGCAGTGTACCAGGGACAGGGGGAAGTGAGCAGTACTTC.

This clone was picked up a small number of times. J is TRBJ1-1 and V is TRBV7-9, with D possibly matching TRBD1 (5 bases). V lost 4 bases, J lost 1 base, and 7 bases lay in between. Germline assignment: CDR1 SEHNR and CDR2 FQNEAQ (reference sequence). The CDR3 is 13 residues long. The CDR3 protein is CASSSGENTEAFF. CDR3 nucleotides: TGTGCCAGCAGCTCGGGGGAGAACACTGAAGCTTTCTTT.

The chain is built from TRBV29-1 and TRBJ2-1, with 10 bases that match TRBD2. Trimming at V came to 5 bases and at J to 9 bases, leaving 13 bases not matched to a gene. Germline V gene sequence: CDR1 SQVTM, CDR2 ANQGSEA. The CDR3 covers 15 residues. The CDR3 region has the DNA TGCAGCGTTCAATGGAGGCTAGCGGGGGTCGGTGAGCAGTTCTTC. This sequence encodes CSVQWRLAGVGEQFF.

This clone was recorded a few times. This sequence joins TRBV11-2 and TRBJ1-1; no reliable D call. The ends were cut back, 2 bases at V and 4 bases at J, with 5 bases in the middle. The CDR3 consists of 12 residues. In germline, CDR1 is SGHAT, CDR2 FQNNGV. The CDR3 sequence: CASSLRGTEAFF. Here the CDR3 DNA reads TGTGCCAGCAGCTTACGAGGCACTGAAGCTTTCTTT.

The rearrangement uses TRBV7-8 and TRBJ1-6, with 11 positions matching TRBD1. This CDR3 has 18 residues. V was clipped by 1 base and J by 8 bases; unmatched bases: 10. The germline CDR1 and CDR2 sequences are SGHVS and FQNEAQ. The DNA for the CDR3 is TGTGCCAGCAGCTTAGGGCCGGAGCGGGACAGGGGGTATTCACCCCTCCACTTT. It yields the protein CASSLGPERDRGYSPLHF.

Only a few counts were recorded for this clone. The genes are TRBV9 and TRBJ2-1, with TRBD2 matching over 12 bases. The junction had 4 bases not matched to a gene; V was cut back by 0 bases and J by 9 bases. The CDR3 has 15 residues. Germline CDR1 is SGDLS and CDR2 is YYNGEE. The DNA for the CDR3 is TGTGCCAGCAGCGTAGGTCTAGCGGGGGGGAGTGAGCAGTTCTTC. Translated: CASSVGLAGGSEQFF.